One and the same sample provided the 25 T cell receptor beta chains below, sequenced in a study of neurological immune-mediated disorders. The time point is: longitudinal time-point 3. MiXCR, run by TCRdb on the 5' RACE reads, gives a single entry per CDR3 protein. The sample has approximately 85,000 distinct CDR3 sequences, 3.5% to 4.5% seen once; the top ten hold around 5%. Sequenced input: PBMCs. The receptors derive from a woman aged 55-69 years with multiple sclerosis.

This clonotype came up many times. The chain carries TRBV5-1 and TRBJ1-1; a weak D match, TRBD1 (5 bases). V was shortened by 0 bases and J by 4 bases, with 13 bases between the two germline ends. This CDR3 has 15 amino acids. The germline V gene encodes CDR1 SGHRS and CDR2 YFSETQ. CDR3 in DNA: TGCGCCAGCAGCTTGGACTCTGGCAGGGTCACTGAAGCTTTCTTT. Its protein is CASSLDSGRVTEAFF.

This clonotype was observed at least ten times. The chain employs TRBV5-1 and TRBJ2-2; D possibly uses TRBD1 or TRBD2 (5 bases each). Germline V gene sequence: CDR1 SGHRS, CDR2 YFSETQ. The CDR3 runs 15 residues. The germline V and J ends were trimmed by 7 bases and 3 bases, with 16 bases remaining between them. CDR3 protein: CASRRAGRDTGELFF. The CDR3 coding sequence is TGCGCCAGCCGGCGGGCAGGGCGTGACACCGGGGAGCTGTTTTTT.

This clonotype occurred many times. As DNA, the CDR3 is TGTGCCAGCAGGGATAGCGGGGGGAAGACAGATACGCAGTATTTT. It yields the protein CASRDSGGKTDTQYF. The rearrangement links TRBV6-5 to TRBJ2-3; 10 positions agree with TRBD2. CDR3 length equals 15 residues. Looked up from germline, CDR1 is MNHEY and CDR2 is SVGAGI. V was clipped by 6 bases and J by 3 bases; unmatched bases: 6.

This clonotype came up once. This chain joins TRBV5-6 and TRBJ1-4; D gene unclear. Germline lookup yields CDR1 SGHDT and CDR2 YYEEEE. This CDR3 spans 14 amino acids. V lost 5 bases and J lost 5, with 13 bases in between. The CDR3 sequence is CASSGRGHNEKLFF. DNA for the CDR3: TGTGCCAGCAGTGGCCGGGGTCACAATGAAAAACTGTTTTTT.

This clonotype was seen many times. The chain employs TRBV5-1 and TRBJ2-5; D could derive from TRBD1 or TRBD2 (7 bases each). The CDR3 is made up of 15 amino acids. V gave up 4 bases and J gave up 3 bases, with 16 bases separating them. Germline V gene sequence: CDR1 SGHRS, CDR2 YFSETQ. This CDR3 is CASSTGSGGEETQYF. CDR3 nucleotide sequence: TGCGCCAGCAGCACGGGGTCAGGGGGGGAAGAGACCCAGTACTTC.

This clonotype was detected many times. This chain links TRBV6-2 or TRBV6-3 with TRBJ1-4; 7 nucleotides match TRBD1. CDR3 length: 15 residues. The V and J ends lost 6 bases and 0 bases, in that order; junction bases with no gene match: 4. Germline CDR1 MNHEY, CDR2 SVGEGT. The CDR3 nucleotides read TGTGCCAGCAGGGGGACAGTGTCAACTAATGAAAAACTGTTTTTT. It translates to CASRGTVSTNEKLFF.

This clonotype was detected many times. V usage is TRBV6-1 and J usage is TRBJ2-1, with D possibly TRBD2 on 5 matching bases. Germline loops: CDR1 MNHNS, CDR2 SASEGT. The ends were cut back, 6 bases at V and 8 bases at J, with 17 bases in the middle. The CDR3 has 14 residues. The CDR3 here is CASRELGGPDEQFF. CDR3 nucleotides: TGTGCCAGCAGGGAATTAGGCGGGCCTGATGAGCAGTTCTTC.

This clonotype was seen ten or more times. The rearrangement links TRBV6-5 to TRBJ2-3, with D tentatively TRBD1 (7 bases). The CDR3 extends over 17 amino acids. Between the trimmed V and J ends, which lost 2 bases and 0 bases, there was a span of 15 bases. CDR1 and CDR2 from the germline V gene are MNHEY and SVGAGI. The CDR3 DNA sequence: TGTGCCAGCAGTTACGGCTCCAGGGGGGCGAGCACAGATACGCAGTATTTT. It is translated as CASSYGSRGASTDTQYF.

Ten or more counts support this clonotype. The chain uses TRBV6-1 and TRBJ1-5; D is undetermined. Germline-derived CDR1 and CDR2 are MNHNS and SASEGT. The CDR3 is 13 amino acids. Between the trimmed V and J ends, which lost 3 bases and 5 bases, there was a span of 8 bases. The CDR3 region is CASSDVGYQPQHF. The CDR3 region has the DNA TGTGCCAGCAGTGATGTGGGGTATCAGCCCCAGCATTTT.

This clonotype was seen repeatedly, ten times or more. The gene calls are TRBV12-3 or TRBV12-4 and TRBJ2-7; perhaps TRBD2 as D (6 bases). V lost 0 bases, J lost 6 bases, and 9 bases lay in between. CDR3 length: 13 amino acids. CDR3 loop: CASSLAQGGEQYF. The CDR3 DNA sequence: TGTGCCAGCAGTTTAGCTCAGGGAGGCGAGCAGTACTTC.

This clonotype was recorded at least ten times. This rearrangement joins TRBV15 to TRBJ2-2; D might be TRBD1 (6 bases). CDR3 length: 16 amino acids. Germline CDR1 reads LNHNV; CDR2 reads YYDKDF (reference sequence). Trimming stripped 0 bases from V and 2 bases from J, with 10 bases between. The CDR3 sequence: CATSRDPGQNTGELFF. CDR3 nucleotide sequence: TGTGCCACCAGCAGAGATCCGGGACAAAACACCGGGGAGCTGTTTTTT.

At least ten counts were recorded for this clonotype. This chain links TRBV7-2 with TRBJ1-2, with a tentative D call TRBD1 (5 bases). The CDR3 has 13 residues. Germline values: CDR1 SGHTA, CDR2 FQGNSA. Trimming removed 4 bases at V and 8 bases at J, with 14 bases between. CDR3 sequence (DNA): TGTGCCAGCAGCTCAAGTGGGACCTGGGGCTACACCTTC. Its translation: CASSSSGTWGYTF.

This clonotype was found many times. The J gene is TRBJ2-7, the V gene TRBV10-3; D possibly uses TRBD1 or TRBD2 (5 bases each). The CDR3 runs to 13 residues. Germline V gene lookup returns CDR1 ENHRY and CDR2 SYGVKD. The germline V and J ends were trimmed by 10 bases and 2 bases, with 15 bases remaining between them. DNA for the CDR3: TGTGCCACCTCCGGGACGGAAACCTACGAGCAGTACTTC. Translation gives CATSGTETYEQYF.

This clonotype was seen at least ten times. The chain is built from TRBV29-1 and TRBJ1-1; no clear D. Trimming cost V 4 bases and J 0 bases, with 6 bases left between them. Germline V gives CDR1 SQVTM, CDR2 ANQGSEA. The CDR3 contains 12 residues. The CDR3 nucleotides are TGCAGCGTTGGGCAGGTGAACACTGAAGCTTTCTTT. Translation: CSVGQVNTEAFF.

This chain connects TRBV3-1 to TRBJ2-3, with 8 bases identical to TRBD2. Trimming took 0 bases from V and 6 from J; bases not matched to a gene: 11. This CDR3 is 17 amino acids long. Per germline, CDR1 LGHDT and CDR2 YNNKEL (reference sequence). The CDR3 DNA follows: TGTGCCAGCAGCCAAGATTCCCCCAGCGGGGGCCGGGATACGCAGTATTTT. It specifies CASSQDSPSGGRDTQYF.

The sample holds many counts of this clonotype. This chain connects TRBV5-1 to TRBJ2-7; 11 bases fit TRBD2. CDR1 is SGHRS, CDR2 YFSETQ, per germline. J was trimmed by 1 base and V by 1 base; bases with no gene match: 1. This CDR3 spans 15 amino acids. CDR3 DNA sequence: TGCGCCAGCAGCTTGACTAGCGGGGGTTCCTACGAGCAGTACTTC. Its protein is CASSLTSGGSYEQYF.

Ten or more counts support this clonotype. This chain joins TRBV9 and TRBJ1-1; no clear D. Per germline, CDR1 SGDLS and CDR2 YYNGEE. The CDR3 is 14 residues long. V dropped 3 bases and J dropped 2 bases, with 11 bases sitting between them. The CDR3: CASSARAENTEAFF. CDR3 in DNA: TGTGCCAGCAGCGCCCGGGCCGAAAACACTGAAGCTTTCTTT.

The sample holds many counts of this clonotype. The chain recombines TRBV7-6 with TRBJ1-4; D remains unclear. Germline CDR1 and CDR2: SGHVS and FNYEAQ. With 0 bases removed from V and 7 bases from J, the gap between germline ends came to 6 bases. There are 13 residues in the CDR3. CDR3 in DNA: TGTGCCAGCAGCTTAGCGCCTGTTGAAAAACTGTTTTTT. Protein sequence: CASSLAPVEKLFF.

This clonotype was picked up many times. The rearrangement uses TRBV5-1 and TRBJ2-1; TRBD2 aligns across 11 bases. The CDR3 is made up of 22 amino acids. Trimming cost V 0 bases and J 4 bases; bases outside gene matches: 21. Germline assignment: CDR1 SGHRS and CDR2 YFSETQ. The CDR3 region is CASSLETPLAGGPMPEYNEQFF. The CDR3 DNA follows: TGCGCCAGCAGCTTGGAAACCCCTCTAGCGGGGGGCCCGATGCCCGAGTACAATGAGCAGTTCTTC.

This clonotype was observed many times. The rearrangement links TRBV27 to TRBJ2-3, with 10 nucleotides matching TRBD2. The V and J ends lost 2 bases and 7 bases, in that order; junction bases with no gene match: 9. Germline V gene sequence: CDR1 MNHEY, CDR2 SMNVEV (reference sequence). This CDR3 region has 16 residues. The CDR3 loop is CASSLPQRGGLYTQYF. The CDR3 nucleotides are TGTGCCAGCAGTTTACCTCAGCGGGGGGGCCTGTATACGCAGTATTTT.

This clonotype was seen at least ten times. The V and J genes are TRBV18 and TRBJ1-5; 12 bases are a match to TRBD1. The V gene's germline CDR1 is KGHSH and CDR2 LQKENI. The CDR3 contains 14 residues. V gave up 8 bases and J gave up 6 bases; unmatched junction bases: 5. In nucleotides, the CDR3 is TGTGCCAGCCACGGGACAGGGGGCGGTCAGCCCCAGCATTTT. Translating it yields CASHGTGGGQPQHF.

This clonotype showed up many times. CDR3 coding DNA: TGCGCCAGCAGCCCGTCCGGGGAAAGGAATTCACCCCTCCACTTT. Its protein product is CASSPSGERNSPLHF. The chain links TRBV5-1 to TRBJ1-6; D gene uncertain. The CDR3 spans 15 residues. In germline, CDR1 is SGHRS, CDR2 YFSETQ. Trimming took off 4 bases at V and 7 bases at J, with 15 bases between the two ends. Combining the CDR3 with reference TRBV5-1 and TRBJ1-6 gives the whole variable domain KAGVTQTPRYLIKTRGQQVTLSCSPISGHRSVSWYQQTPGQGLQFLFEYFSETQRNKGNFPGRFSGRQFSNSRSEMNVSTLELGDSALYLCASSPSGERNSPLHFGNGTRLTVT.

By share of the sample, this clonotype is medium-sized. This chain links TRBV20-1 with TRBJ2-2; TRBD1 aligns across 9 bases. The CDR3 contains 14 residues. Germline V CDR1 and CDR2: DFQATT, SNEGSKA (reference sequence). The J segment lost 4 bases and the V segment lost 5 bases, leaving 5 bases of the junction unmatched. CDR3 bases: TGCAGTGCTCTACAGGGGGCGGCCACCGGGGAGCTGTTTTTT. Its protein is CSALQGAATGELFF.

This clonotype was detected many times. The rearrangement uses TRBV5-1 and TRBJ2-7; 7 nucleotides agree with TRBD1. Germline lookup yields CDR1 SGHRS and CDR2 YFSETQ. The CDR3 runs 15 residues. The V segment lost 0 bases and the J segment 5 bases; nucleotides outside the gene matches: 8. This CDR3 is CASSLGGQGVDEQYF. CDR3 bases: TGCGCCAGCAGCTTGGGTGGGCAGGGGGTCGACGAGCAGTACTTC.

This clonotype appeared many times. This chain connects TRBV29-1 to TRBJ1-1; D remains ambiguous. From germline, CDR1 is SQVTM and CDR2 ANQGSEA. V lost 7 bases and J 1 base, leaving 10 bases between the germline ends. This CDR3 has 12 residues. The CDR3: CSAVLQNTEAFF. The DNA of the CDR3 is TGCAGCGCCGTCCTCCAGAACACTGAAGCTTTCTTT.